The subject of this entry is one T cell receptor beta chain. What it binds is unknown. Trimming pared 0 bases from V and 4 bases from J, leaving 12 bases between. Germline assignment: CDR1 SGHTA and CDR2 FQGNSA. The CDR3 spans 16 residues. The source of the sample is a study of OX40 agonist ivuxolimab in advanced cancers. Overall study: At doses from 0.01 to 10 mg/kg, patients were given intravenous ivuxolimab every 2 weeks. Findings of the study overall: Antigen specificity remained undetermined for the expanded peripheral T cells.

The data were produced by immunoSEQ multiplex PCR, yet TCRdb's version contains in-frame clones alone and is incomplete. The table has about 93,000 clones, approximately 94% seen once. The sequencing used CD4+ or CD8+ T cells sorted from blood, collected in a trial of the OX40 agonist ivuxolimab. The rearrangement uses TRBV7-2 and TRBJ1-4, with a weak D call TRBD1 (5 bases). The TCR comes from an adult with an advanced solid tumor such as melanoma, head and neck, liver or kidney cancer. The CDR3 loop is CASSLAPDSSNEKLFF. The CDR3 nucleotides are TGTGCCAGCAGCTTAGCGCCCGACAGCAGTAATGAAAAACTGTTTTTT.